This TCR beta chain comes out of a study of early T cells in non-severe SARS-CoV-2 infection (dated by TCRdb to the early 2020s). General notes on the study: Because TCR sequencing was done on bulk RNA from unsorted whole blood, the alpha and beta chains could not be paired. What the research found in general, with its limitations: Matching against VDJdb was skewed toward anti-spike CD8 responses, likely underestimated virus-specific expansions, and missed private and CD4 specificities.

The study was a case-control design nested within a healthcare worker cohort in London, UK, with weekly nasopharyngeal swab PCR tests and blood sampling. Healthcare workers were enrolled in the week of the UK lockdown, from 23 to 31 March 2020, and were followed every week for up to roughly 15 weeks. CDR1 and CDR2 are drawn from the germline V gene: KGHSH, LQKENI. The CDR3 numbers 14 residues from cysteine through phenylalanine. The CDR3 DNA has 42 bases and is translated from base 1. Trimming takes 3 bases from V and 6 bases from J, and the germline ends sit 11 bases apart. Library construction relied on 5' RACE. The sequencing machine was a NextSeq 500. In the TCR library protocol, unique molecular identifiers were attached to individual cDNA molecules to correct for PCR bias and sequencing error. Both TCR alpha and beta chains were sequenced, and tight co-correlation was observed between alpha and beta sequence abundances in each sample. The study's own analysis went as follows. Decombinator V4 was used to annotate the V gene, J gene and CDR3 of the TCR sequences. TCRs were defined as expanded if a significant change between any two time points was detected under a Poisson model with p below 0.0001. TCR abundances were normalised to the total number of TCRs sequenced per sample and were expressed as counts per million. MAIT TCRs were defined by TRAV1-2 paired with TRAJ12, TRAJ20 or TRAJ33, and iNKT TCRs by TRAV10 paired with TRAJ18. VDJdb, accessed 1 November 2021, was searched for CMV, EBV and SARS-CoV-2 annotated TCRs, with TCRs annotated for multiple antigens excluded. TCRdb passed the public sequencing reads through fastp at Q25 and MiXCR, retaining productive beta sequences. Rows with one shared CDR3 protein collapse into an entry with the most common genes and DNA. Clone size and V and J calls follow TCRdb, not the original study. The sample table records approximately 71,000 distinct CDR3 sequences; roughly 11% of these occur just once. The ten top clones hold 5.5% to 7% of the sample.

Note on this clonotype: The target of this receptor is not known. The sample holds no much larger clone one base away, and base qualities are not on file.

Sequences were obtained from whole blood. This sequence originates from an adult who was a healthcare worker with PCR-confirmed SARS-CoV-2 infection or an uninfected control (not recorded which). The chain is assembled from TRBV18 and TRBJ2-2; 5 matching bases give a weak D call of TRBD2. CDR3 sequence: CASSPDSAAGELFF. The DNA reads as follows: TGTGCCAGCTCACCGGACTCGGCCGCCGGGGAGCTGTTTTTT.